This T cell receptor (beta chain) is drawn from a study of T cell responses to AZD1222 COVID-19 vaccine. Germline CDR1 SGHVS, CDR2 FQNEAQ. V lost 0 bases to trimming and J lost 8 bases, with 17 bases between them. This CDR3 has 15 amino acids. A remark on this clone: Antigen: not known.

General study results and limits: After the peak T cell response, and only then, were repertoires sampled. Spike-specific TCR breadth rose after two AZD1222 doses, and depth rose as well.

The method was immunoSEQ multiplex PCR; TCRdb's version includes in-frame clones alone and lacks a portion of them. Of about 120,000 clones listed, 88% are singletons. Sequenced here: peripheral blood, sampled on day 0 of AZD1222 vaccination. V usage is TRBV7-8 and J usage is TRBJ2-7; a weak D match, TRBD1 (6 bases). This clonotype was obtained from an adult in good health. The CDR3, as DNA: TGTGCCAGCAGCTTAGCGGCTTTTGGACAGCAAAAGCAGTACTTC. Protein: CASSLAAFGQQKQYF.